Each of the 24 T cell receptor beta chains below was sequenced from the same sample in a study of cytomegalovirus exposure and HLA in healthy donors. Sequencing used immunoSEQ multiplex PCR; TCRdb keeps in-frame clones, though not all of them. The repertoire holds about 130,000 clones, just under 90% seen once, with about 6.7% in the top ten. Sequenced material: PBMCs. These receptor sequences come from a woman between 25 and 40 years old in good health and CMV-seropositive.

The rearrangement links TRBV6-6 to TRBJ2-7; TRBD2 aligns across 8 bases. The CDR3 covers 15 residues. In germline, CDR1 is MNHNY, CDR2 SVGAGI (reference sequence). V trimming: 3 bases; J trimming: 4 bases; junction bases outside the gene matches: 8. The CDR3 DNA follows: TGTGCCAGCAGTTATGGGGCGGGGGGCTCGTACGAGCAGTACTTC. Residues: CASSYGAGGSYEQYF.

The J gene is TRBJ1-4, the V gene TRBV28; a weak D match, TRBD1 (6 bases). The V end lost 6 bases, the J end lost 8 bases, and 19 bases lay between the germline ends. The germline gives CDR1 MDHEN, CDR2 SYDVKM. This CDR3 comprises 15 residues. The CDR3 nucleotides read TGTGCCAGCAGGCGCAGGGTGGGGGCACGAGAAAAACTGTTTTTT. It encodes CASRRRVGAREKLFF. The full variable domain, rest sourced from reference TRBV28 and TRBJ1-4, is DVKVTQSSRYLVKRTGEKVFLECVQDMDHENMFWYRQDPGLGLRLIYFSYDVKMKEKGDIPEGYSVSREKKERFSLILESASTNQTSMYLCASRRRVGAREKLFFGSGTQLSVL.

The genes are TRBV19 and TRBJ2-6; TRBD1 is a possible D gene (5 bases). With 3 bases removed from V and 11 bases from J, the gap between germline ends came to 8 bases. There are 12 residues in the CDR3. Germline CDR1 and CDR2: LNHDA and SQIVND (reference sequence). DNA for the CDR3: TGTGCCAGTAGTATTGGGGCAGACGTCCTGACTTTC. Amino acid sequence: CASSIGADVLTF.

The J gene is TRBJ2-1, the V gene TRBV30; the match to TRBD2 covers 7 bases. Germline values: CDR1 GTSNPN, CDR2 SVGIG (reference sequence). V was pared by 0 bases and J by 7 bases, with 9 bases of the junction left unmatched. The CDR3 covers 15 residues. CDR3 DNA: TGTGCCTGGAGTGTACATTGCGGGAGCAGAAATGAGCAGTTCTTC. Translating gives CAWSVHCGSRNEQFF. Together with reference TRBV30 and TRBJ2-1, the CDR3 gives the full variable domain: SQTIHQWPATLVQPVGSPLSLECTVEGTSNPNLYWYRQAAGRGLQLLFYSVGIGQISSEVPQNLSASRPQDRQFILSSKKLLLSDSGFYLCAWSVHCGSRNEQFFGPGTRLTVL.

The rearrangement links TRBV28 to TRBJ1-2, with D unresolved. V was clipped by 5 bases and J by 3 bases, with 13 bases between them. Germline values: CDR1 MDHEN, CDR2 SYDVKM. This CDR3 is 14 amino acids long. The CDR3 DNA reads as TGTGCCAGCAGTGACGTCGCGGGCTACTATGGCTACACCTTC. Amino acid sequence: CASSDVAGYYGYTF.

The rearrangement links TRBV10-3 to TRBJ2-5, with D perhaps matching TRBD1 (5 bases). The CDR3 runs 16 residues. Germline CDR1 is ENHRY and CDR2 is SYGVKD. The V end lost 0 bases, the J end lost 5 bases, and 16 bases lay between the germline ends. CDR3 amino acids: CAISESTLRGTETQYF. The CDR3 nucleotides read TGTGCCATCAGTGAGTCGACTCTAAGGGGTACGGAGACCCAGTACTTC.

The chain carries TRBV7-8 and TRBJ2-1, with D possibly being TRBD2 (6 bases). V lost 6 bases to trimming and J lost 2 bases, with 14 bases between them. The CDR3 consists of 15 residues. Germline CDR1 SGHVS, CDR2 FQNEAQ. The CDR3 here is CASRMGLRAYNEQFF. The CDR3 coding sequence is TGTGCCAGCAGGATGGGACTTCGGGCCTACAATGAGCAGTTCTTC.

The chain has TRBV4-2 and TRBJ1-3; D remains ambiguous. This CDR3 region has 17 residues. The V and J ends lost 1 base and 1 base respectively, with 14 bases between them. Germline lookup yields CDR1 LGHNA and CDR2 YNFKEQ. The CDR3 DNA reads TGTGCCAGCAGCCAAGGCGATGGGCCTGAATCTGGAAACACCATATATTTT. Translated: CASSQGDGPESGNTIYF.

This clone has only one observation. The CDR3 DNA sequence: TGTGCCAGCAGTGAATTAGCGGGAGACACTGAAGCTTTCTTT. Its translation: CASSELAGDTEAFF. The gene calls are TRBV6-1 and TRBJ1-1; unclear D gene. The CDR3 covers 14 residues. Germline V CDR1 and CDR2: MNHNS, SASEGT. V gave up 2 bases and J gave up 3 bases, with 10 bases separating them.

This clone was observed once. The chain combines TRBV2 with TRBJ2-7, with D perhaps TRBD1 (6 bases). V gave up 10 bases and J gave up 2 bases, with 12 bases separating them. Per germline, CDR1 SNHLY and CDR2 FYNNEI. This CDR3 contains 12 residues. CDR3 protein: CATARQAYEQYF. Written as DNA, the CDR3 is TGTGCCACGGCAAGACAGGCCTACGAGCAGTACTTC.

This clone has a handful of counts. The chain carries TRBV5-4 and TRBJ1-2; D is undetermined. Trimming shortened V by 0 bases and J by 4 bases, and 4 bases separated the two germline ends. Germline V CDR1 and CDR2: SGHNT, YYREEE (reference sequence). This CDR3 region has 12 residues. CDR3 in DNA: TGTGCCAGCAGCTTGGACTCCTATGGCTACACCTTC. Protein sequence: CASSLDSYGYTF.

V and J are TRBV7-2 and TRBJ2-1; weak D call: TRBD2 (6 bases). Deletions cut 1 base from V and 4 bases from J, with 11 bases between. This CDR3 is built from 15 residues. In germline, CDR1 is SGHTA, CDR2 FQGNSA. The CDR3 loop reads CASSLEDYLYNEQFF. CDR3 bases: TGTGCCAGCAGCTTAGAGGACTACTTATACAATGAGCAGTTCTTC.

The rearrangement joins TRBV5-1 to TRBJ1-1; D may be TRBD1 (6 bases). Germline values: CDR1 SGHRS, CDR2 YFSETQ. V was clipped by 3 bases and J by 1 base, with 16 bases between them. CDR3 length: 16 residues. CDR3 residues: CASSWGPQGGNTEAFF. In DNA, the CDR3 is TGCGCCAGCAGCTGGGGACCACAGGGCGGGAACACTGAAGCTTTCTTT.

This chain joins TRBV2 and TRBJ2-7; weak D call: TRBD2 (5 bases). V shed 4 bases and J shed 3 bases, with 19 bases lying between them. The CDR3 extends over 16 amino acids. The germline V gene encodes CDR1 SNHLY and CDR2 FYNNEI. Here the CDR3 reads CASSGFGVSALYEQYF. The CDR3 DNA is TGTGCCAGCAGTGGTTTCGGGGTATCGGCTCTCTACGAGCAGTACTTC.

The chain employs TRBV10-3 and TRBJ2-1; 7 bases are a match to TRBD2. Germline CDR1 reads ENHRY; CDR2 reads SYGVKD. This CDR3 region has 14 residues. Unmatched junction bases numbered 5, after V lost 5 bases and J lost 4 bases. DNA for the CDR3: TGTGCCATCAGTAGAAGCGGGAATTACAATGAGCAGTTCTTC. This sequence encodes CAISRSGNYNEQFF.

The chain has TRBV5-1 and TRBJ2-1, with D unresolved. Germline V lookup: CDR1 SGHRS, CDR2 YFSETQ. V lost 1 base and J lost 9, with 5 bases in between. The CDR3 loop spans 11 amino acids. The CDR3 here is CASSLRSEQFF. DNA for the CDR3: TGCGCCAGCAGCTTGCGGAGTGAGCAGTTCTTC.

DNA of the CDR3: TGCGCCAGCAGCTTAAAGCGGGGGGGCACCTACGAGCAGTACTTC. Protein sequence: CASSLKRGGTYEQYF. The chain links TRBV5-1 to TRBJ2-7; 10 nucleotides agree with TRBD2. Trimming cost V 2 bases and J 2 bases; bases outside gene matches: 4. Germline V lookup: CDR1 SGHRS, CDR2 YFSETQ. This CDR3 region has 15 residues.

The chain links TRBV23-1 to TRBJ2-3, with D uncertain. TRBV23-1 is marked as an open reading frame, function uncertain. The ends were cut back, 6 bases at V and 3 bases at J, with 7 bases in the middle. The CDR3 is 12 amino acids. Here the CDR3 reads CASRRETDTQYF. CDR3 bases: TGCGCCAGCAGGCGAGAAACAGATACGCAGTATTTT.

The chain carries TRBV2 and TRBJ2-5, with TRBD2 as a possible D gene (6 bases). The CDR3 has 11 amino acids. CDR1 SNHLY and CDR2 FYNNEI come from the germline V gene. Trimming removed 6 bases from V and 9 bases from J, with 11 bases in between. For the CDR3, the DNA is TGTGCCAGCAGCCCTCGGGGGTCCCAGTACTTC. Its translation: CASSPRGSQYF.

The rearrangement uses TRBV18 and TRBJ1-1; 7 nucleotides match TRBD1. With 2 bases clipped from V and 6 bases from J, the junction kept 9 bases outside the gene matches. The CDR3 sequence is 15 residues long. Germline-derived CDR1 and CDR2 are KGHSH and LQKENI. The CDR3 protein is CASSPRGGAGSEAFF. CDR3 DNA sequence: TGTGCCAGCTCACCAAGAGGGGGCGCCGGCTCTGAAGCTTTCTTT.

This chain connects TRBV29-1 to TRBJ2-1, with D unresolved. The CDR3 contains 12 residues. V lost 3 bases and J lost 1, with 4 bases in between. The germline V gene has CDR1 SQVTM and CDR2 ANQGSEA. CDR3 in DNA: TGCAGCGTTGAGCGGTCCTACAATGAGCAGTTCTTC. Translation: CSVERSYNEQFF.

V usage is TRBV6-1 and J usage is TRBJ2-3, with 8 bases matching TRBD1. V shed 6 bases and J 2 bases; nucleotides not matched to a gene: 4. CDR1 is MNHNS, CDR2 SASEGT, per germline. CDR3 length equals 14 residues. CDR3 nucleotide sequence: TGTGCCAGCAGCACGGGACAGGACACAGATACGCAGTATTTT. Its protein product is CASSTGQDTDTQYF.

The V and J genes are TRBV5-1 and TRBJ2-3; weak D call: TRBD2 (6 bases). The CDR3 covers 14 residues. V dropped 3 bases and J dropped 2 bases, with 10 bases sitting between them. The germline CDR1 and CDR2 sequences are SGHRS and YFSETQ. CDR3 nucleotides: TGCGCCAGCAGCTCCGGGACTGCCACAGATACGCAGTATTTT. It encodes CASSSGTATDTQYF.

The chain links TRBV4-1 to TRBJ2-3; TRBD2 matches 10 bases. The CDR3 sequence is 14 residues long. Trimming at V came to 4 bases and at J to 4 bases, leaving 2 bases not matched to a gene. Germline CDR1 and CDR2: MGHRA and YSYEKL. CDR3 DNA: TGCGCCAGCAGCCCTGGACTAGCGGCAGATACGCAGTATTTT. The encoded protein is CASSPGLAADTQYF.